This T cell receptor (beta chain) was sequenced in a study of beta chain features in type 1 diabetes. Study-wide points: Shortening of TCRB CDR3s, moderate but significant, appeared in all four CD4+ subsets of Type 1 diabetes patients.

The authors sorted CD4+ naive, central memory, regulatory and stem cell-like memory cells via CD45RO/CCR7/CD25/CD127/CD95/CD27. This clone was seen a handful of times. Its specificity is unknown. The same CDR3 is also encoded by other DNA sequences in this sample. The sequenced template was cDNA made from the entire isolated RNA. Some clones are missing from TCRdb's copy, which holds only in-frame ones; the method was immunoSEQ multiplex PCR. The sample has approximately 730,000 clones, around an eighth seen once. Trimming cost V 0 bases and J 4 bases, with 11 bases left between them. This CDR3 spans 15 amino acids. Germline V lookup: CDR1 SGHRS, CDR2 YFSETQ.

The sequence was collected from a man aged 18 to 29 with type 1 diabetes. This sequence joins TRBV5-1 and TRBJ1-5; no clear D. What was sequenced was naive CD4+ T cells from blood. CDR3 loop: CASSLEGAGNQPQHF. CDR3 DNA: TGCGCCAGCAGCTTGGAGGGCGCGGGGAATCAGCCCCAGCATTTT.